The clone carrying this T cell receptor (beta chain) came up a few times. Its antigen is undetermined. These data come from a study of beta chain features in type 1 diabetes. Study as a whole: The study found patients and healthy donors alike in age, gender and cell yields. General study points: Significant though moderate, a shortening of TCRB CDR3s appeared in all four CD4+ subsets of Type 1 diabetes patients. Comparison showed that naive, central memory and Treg TCRB repertoires appeared more similar among patients than among healthy donors.

Since all of the isolated RNA was reverse transcribed, expressed TCRB transcripts were what got sequenced. Produced via immunoSEQ multiplex PCR; TCRdb's table is partial and in-frame only. The table lists about 230,000 clones, more than 15% of them singletons. Germline CDR1 reads SGHTA; CDR2 reads FQGNSA. This CDR3 has 14 residues. Trimming removed 8 bases at V and 2 bases at J, with 14 bases between. This sequence joins TRBV7-2 and TRBJ2-3; D is undetermined. The TCR was taken from a man younger than 45 with type 1 diabetes. The specimen was naive CD4+ T cells from blood. As DNA, the CDR3 is TGTGCCAGCTTAGTAGCAAGTAACACAGATACGCAGTATTTT. Translated, it gives CASLVASNTDTQYF.